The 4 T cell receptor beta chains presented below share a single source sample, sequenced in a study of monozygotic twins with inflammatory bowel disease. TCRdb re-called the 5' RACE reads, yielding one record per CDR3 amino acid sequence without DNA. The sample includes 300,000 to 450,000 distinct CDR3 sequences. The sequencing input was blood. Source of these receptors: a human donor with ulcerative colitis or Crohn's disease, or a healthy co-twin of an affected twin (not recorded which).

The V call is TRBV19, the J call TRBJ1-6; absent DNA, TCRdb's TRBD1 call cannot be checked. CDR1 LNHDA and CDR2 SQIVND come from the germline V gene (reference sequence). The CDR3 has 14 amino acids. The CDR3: CASSWSDNNSPLHF.

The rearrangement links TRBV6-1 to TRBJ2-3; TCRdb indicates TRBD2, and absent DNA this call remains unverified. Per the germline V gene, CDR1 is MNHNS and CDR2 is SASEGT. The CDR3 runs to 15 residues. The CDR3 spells CASSIRAGGLDTQYF.

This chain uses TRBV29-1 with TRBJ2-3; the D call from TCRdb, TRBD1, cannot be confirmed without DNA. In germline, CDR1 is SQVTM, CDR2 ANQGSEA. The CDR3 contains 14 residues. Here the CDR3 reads CSISQGAFTDTQYF.

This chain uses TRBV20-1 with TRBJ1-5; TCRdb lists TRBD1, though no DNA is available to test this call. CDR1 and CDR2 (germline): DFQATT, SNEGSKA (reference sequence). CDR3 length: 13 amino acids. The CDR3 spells CSVPRGWGQPQHF.